This TCR beta chain is from a study of molecular identifiers for immune sequencing clone quantification. This clonotype showed up many times. Its cognate antigen is unknown. Germline V lookup: CDR1 LGHNA, CDR2 YSLEER. The CDR3 loop spans 16 amino acids. V gave up 2 bases and J gave up 5 bases; unmatched junction bases: 11. Study-level points and caveats: Clones above 20 RNA copies contained over 99% of effector molecules and under 1% of naive molecules.

In TCRdb, the PCR reads were re-called with MiXCR into one record per CDR3 protein. Of under 100,000 distinct CDR3 sequences detected, around 25% appear once; the ten largest clones hold around 0.77%. This TCR derives from a human donor in good health. Some libraries in this study had Jurkat cell RNA spiked in. V and J are TRBV4-3 and TRBJ2-7; 8 bases are a match to TRBD1. The sequencing input was naive CD8+ T cells from blood, with Jurkat cell RNA spiked in. Documented subset: FACS-sorted CD8+CD4-CCR7+CD45RA+ naive T cells. CDR3 nucleotide sequence: TGCGCCAGCAGCCAATCCCGACAGGGGATAAGCCACGAGCAGTACTTC. This encodes CASSQSRQGISHEQYF.